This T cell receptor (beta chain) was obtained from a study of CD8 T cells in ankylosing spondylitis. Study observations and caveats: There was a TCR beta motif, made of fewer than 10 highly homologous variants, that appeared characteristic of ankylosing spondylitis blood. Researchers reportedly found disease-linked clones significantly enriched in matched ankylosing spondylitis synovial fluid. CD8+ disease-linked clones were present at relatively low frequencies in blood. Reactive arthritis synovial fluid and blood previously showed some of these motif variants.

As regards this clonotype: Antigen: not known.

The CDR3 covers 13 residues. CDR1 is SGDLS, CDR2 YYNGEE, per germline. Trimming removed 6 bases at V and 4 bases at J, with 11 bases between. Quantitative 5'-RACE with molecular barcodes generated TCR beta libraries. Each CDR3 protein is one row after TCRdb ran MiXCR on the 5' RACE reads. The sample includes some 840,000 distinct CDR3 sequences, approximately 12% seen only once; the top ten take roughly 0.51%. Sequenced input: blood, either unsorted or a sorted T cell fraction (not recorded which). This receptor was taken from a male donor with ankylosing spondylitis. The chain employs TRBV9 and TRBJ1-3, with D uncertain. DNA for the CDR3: TGTGCCAGCACCCGTTCTCCCGGAAACACCATATATTTT. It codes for CASTRSPGNTIYF.